This entry describes one T cell receptor (beta chain). Its antigen is not yet known. No base-level quality is on record; no much larger clone is a single base apart. The collaborating institutions used their own protocols to collect whole blood in K2EDTA tubes. For TCRbeta analysis, collaborator samples were shipped as frozen whole blood, as isolated PBMCs, or as DNA extracted from either sample type. This sample is drawn from a study of blood T cell repertoires in COVID-19 (dated by TCRdb to the early 2020s). Study-wide context: Samples from collaborators originated in the United States, Italy and Spain and spanned both the acute and convalescent phases of COVID-19. The material from the prospective study consisted of cDNA or gDNA derived from T cells, B-cell-depleted T cells, or PBMCs. The dataset comprised deeply sampled blood TCRbeta repertoires from subjects exposed to, actively infected with, or recovered from COVID-19. The repertoires were made available in a free public database intended to serve as a resource for research on the immune response to SARS-CoV-2. The samples were drawn from the first 160 participants of the ongoing ImmuneRACE study and from more than 1,000 subjects provided by 6 global collaborators. Nearly every sample came with metadata listing a de-identified subject ID, COVID-19 status, age in years and sex. HLA class I and class II types, where available, came from metadata supplied by the sample provider rather than from assay-based typing. The paper as a whole reports these results and caveats: Clinical and demographic metadata were provided uncurated, with the amount varying by source and participant.

TCRbeta CDR3 regions were amplified from genomic DNA using the immunoSEQ Assay, a bias-controlled multiplex PCR. In the paper's pipeline: The number of nucleated cells in each sample was estimated from the amplification of reference gene primers within the assay. Sequence reads were collapsed and filtered to measure the absolute abundance of every unique TCRbeta CDR3 rearrangement. For each sample, productive Simpson clonality was calculated as the square root of Simpson's diversity index across productive rearrangements. The clones in this table, taken by TCRdb from immuneACCESS, are in-frame only. Not every clone is retained; where verified, under half of the shortfall comes from an unresolved V gene, and the cause of the rest is unknown. V and J calls and clone size are copied from that table; D and trimming were computed from the DNA. Within this sample are about 210,000 clones, with about 90% of them counted one time only. The top ten constitute 1% to 1.5% of the sample.

The germline V gene supplies CDR1 SGHTA and CDR2 FQGNSA. Its CDR3 holds 14 amino acids, cysteine through phenylalanine. Only the CDR3 DNA stays, 42 bases, in frame from base 1. The junction carries 16 bases between V and J, which are trimmed by 5 bases and 8 bases respectively. The V gene is TRBV7-2 and the J gene is TRBJ2-4; 5 matching bases give a weak D call of TRBD1. This sequence was found in a man aged 25 to 40 with acute or convalescent COVID-19. The sequencing input was peripheral blood. The CDR3 reads CASSQDRIWDIQYF. The DNA sequence is TGTGCCAGCAGCCAAGACAGAATCTGGGACATTCAGTACTTC.